The clone carrying this T cell receptor (beta chain) was found many times. Its antigen is not identified. Germline V CDR1 and CDR2: MGHRA, YSYEKL. This CDR3 region has 15 residues. Trimming removed 1 base from V and 4 bases from J; junction bases left unmatched: 5. This sample is drawn from a study of T cells after yellow fever vaccination. Via MiXCR, TCRdb re-called the 5' RACE reads, giving one row per CDR3 protein. Seen here are 200,000 to 300,000 distinct CDR3 sequences, 3.6% observed once, and the top ten hold over 15%. Study conclusions and caveats: Peak timing came faster in the weaker secondary response, day 5 versus 15. Just a small share of clonotypes turned up in the CD4 compartment as well as the CD8 compartment.

J is TRBJ1-2 and V is TRBV4-1, with 8 bases aligning to TRBD1. The sequenced sample was PBMCs, obtained 15 days after the yellow fever booster vaccination. The clonotype originates from a man between 18 and 35 years old who received the YFV17D yellow fever vaccine. The CDR3 reads CASSQVGQGPYGYTF. The CDR3 DNA follows: TGCGCCAGCAGCCAAGTAGGACAGGGTCCCTATGGCTACACCTTC.